This T cell receptor beta chain was observed in a study of cytomegalovirus exposure and HLA in healthy donors (dated by TCRdb to the late 2010s). In the study overall: An earlier analysis of roughly 500 of the donors reported approximately 270 Gb of sequence data and around 110 million unique TCR beta sequences from some 180 million T cells. A separate validation cohort of more than 100 different subjects was used in addition to the roughly 670-subject first cohort. Of the roughly 400 genotyped donors, approximately 83% fell in the genetic ancestry cluster associated with self-reported Caucasian donors. All discovery cohort repertoires had been generated using a single sequencing platform. A later genetic analysis took genome-wide SNP genotypes for about 65% of the roughly 670 donors and used that subset as a discovery cohort. The study profiled the T cell repertoires of approximately 700 subjects by immunosequencing and related them to cytomegalovirus serostatus. Alongside the repertoire data, information on donor age, sex, ethnicity and CMV serostatus was compiled. The study aimed to test whether cataloging public T cell receptors could reveal signatures of past pathogen exposure. A later analysis re-examined previously published TCR beta repertoires from more than 550 donors and added high-resolution HLA genotyping to investigate patterns of TCR occurrence. In the later analysis, no new phenotypic data were used to find candidate immune exposures; instead, reliance was placed on TCR beta sequences and their occurrence across donors. Because of strong linkage in the cohort, a few DR-DQ haplotypes were treated as single units for association and clustering. Both class I and class II loci were covered by HLA typing, at four-digit resolution. To predict cytomegalovirus infection status, the study brought together high-throughput TCR immunosequencing, statistical association of individual TCRs with disease status, and machine learning. An earlier analysis of roughly 580 of the donors used high-throughput TCR beta sequencing to judge whether each TCR beta V gene segment behaved as functional or pseudogenic. An early release covering roughly 580 HLA-typed donors comprised about 320 gigabases of sequencing data and around 85 million unique TCR sequences. The number of donors typed differed by locus, with roughly 629-640 for A, B, C, DRB1 and DQB1, about 500 for DQA1, about 610 for DPA1, and around 450 for DPB1. Among 398 genotyped donors of the cohort, an average of approximately 250,000 unique TCR beta nucleotide sequences were sequenced per donor, roughly 18% of them non-productive.

Regarding this clone: Its specific antigen is unknown. One base away there is no much larger clone; base qualities are not given.

The cohort consisted of 600 to 750 healthy bone marrow donors. Cohort members were all nominally healthy when sampled, although unrecorded immune exposures were likely present. The donor tested CMV seronegative and was one of the 352 seronegative cohort members. A peripheral blood sample was collected from each donor, and TCR beta sequencing was performed on peripheral blood mononuclear cells. Genomic DNA was extracted from the blood cell samples with the Qiagen DNeasy Blood Extraction Kit. Its CDR3 holds 16 amino acids, cysteine through phenylalanine. Just CDR3 DNA is preserved here, 48 bases in frame from base 1. Based on the germline V gene, the CDR1 and CDR2 sequences are LGHNT and FRNRAP. Clipping removes 1 base from V and 6 bases from J, with 11 as the unmatched junction base count. Libraries came from the immunoSEQ multiplex PCR assay. For the multiplex PCR, a mixture combining 60 forward primers for TCR Vbeta segments and 13 reverse primers for TCR Jbeta segments was used. The CDR3 region of rearranged TCR beta genes was amplified from genomic DNA by a multiplex PCR assay. The Illumina HiSeq System was used to sequence the amplified TCR beta libraries as 87-base-pair reads. Regarding the original processing steps: In a later analysis, 80 million or so unique TCR beta chains were counted across the 650 to 750 repertoires, and approximately 11 million of these chains were shared by at least two donors. To remove PCR and sequencing errors, raw reads were error-corrected and collapsed into unique sequences using a nearest-neighbor algorithm that merged closely related sequences. CDR3 sequences were aligned to IMGT reference sequences to assign V, D and J gene segments. Each retained sequence needed at least a six-nucleotide match to both a V gene segment and a J gene segment. A rearrangement counted as productive if the CDR3 had no stop codons and remained in frame with V and J, and every other rearrangement counted as non-productive. Following IMGT convention, CDR3 was defined as the stretch from the second conserved V-encoded cysteine up to the conserved J-encoded phenylalanine. The earlier analysis of 500 to 650 of the donors excluded any sequence lacking an unambiguous match to a single V gene segment. An earlier analysis of 450 to 650 of the donors called V segments functional above 56.7% productive rearrangements and segregating when the between-donor standard deviation exceeded 5%. A statistical classification framework was built to diagnose cytomegalovirus status from the catalog of TCR beta chain sequences. In a later analysis, TCR nucleotide sequences were compared against IMGT/GENE-DB human TR gene sequences so that V and J genes could be assigned. The TCRdist pipeline was used in a later analysis to assign CDR3 sequences and most-parsimonious VDJ recombination scenarios. In a later analysis, each TCR beta chain was defined by its CDR3 amino acid sequence together with its V-gene family, and reads without a unique V-gene family were excluded. A later analysis removed 592 highly shared, low-generation-probability nucleotide sequences to deal with suspected cross-contamination and a sequencing artifact. In a later analysis, a clonal expansion index for each public chain was calculated from normalized within-repertoire ranks of inferred template counts. A later analysis computed generation probabilities with a VDJ recombination model fitted to out-of-frame rearrangements, and checked the results against IGoR. In a later analysis, hypergeometric tests were used to score TCR-TCR, TCR-HLA and TCR-CMV co-occurrence, with a repertoire-size bias correction applied to TCR pairs. In a later analysis, false discovery rates were estimated by permuting HLA or CMV assignments 20 times. In a later analysis, co-occurring TCRs were grouped using DBSCAN, and TCRdist sequence similarity was added for clustering within HLA-allele-positive subsets. Repertoires with fewer than 30,000 or more than 120,000 public chains were left out of co-occurrence clustering, as were about five repertoires with anomalous nucleotide sharing. TCRdb took over this immuneACCESS table, retaining in-frame rearrangements with V and J assigned. Such tables are incomplete; in checked studies, under half of the missing clones stem from an unresolved V gene, and the remainder is unexplained. The V and J calls and clone size are taken from that table; D and trimming were inferred from the DNA. The sample table shows 65,000 to 90,000 clones, and less than 80% are seen once. The top ten constitute 2.5% of the sample.

Results the study describes overall, beyond this receptor: Broadly in line with IMGT annotations, most TCR beta V segments showed up in productive rearrangements about 87% or about 30% of the time in an earlier analysis of approximately 640 of the donors. Across donors, most TCR sequences were observed very rarely, whereas some public TCRs were present in many individuals. Only TCR beta chains were sequenced in this cohort, and the absence of alpha or paired-chain data limited detectable features. The study gave a list of under 200 TCR beta chains associated with cytomegalovirus. Linkage disequilibrium might explain the correlated functional status among segregating V segments, but an unknown experimental factor could not be excluded. Because HLA typing was missing for some donors at each locus, association tests included only the typed subset. In a later genetic analysis, a missense DCLRE1C variant was associated with V-gene and J-gene trimming of TCR beta chains, and the association was replicated in an independent cohort. A group of highly shared sequence variants was considered likely to be a technical artifact of the sequencing pipeline. Because counts were too low, fewer than 20 rarely observed V segments, including chromosome 9 orphons, were excluded from the earlier analysis of 587 of the donors. The only immune exposure information available for the cohort was CMV serostatus. In vitro tests confirmed that a few of the cytomegalovirus-associated TCR beta chains recognize cytomegalovirus antigens. According to a later genetic analysis, donors in an Asian-associated ancestry cluster had fewer N-insertions in productive TCRs than the roughly 660-donor mean. In a later analysis, most CMV-associated TCR beta chains were found to appear HLA-restricted, with HLA associations seemingly driven largely by CMV exposure. A further reported finding was that TCR beta sequences accurately predicted the HLA-A and HLA-B alleles for most subjects in the first cohort. According to a later analysis, TCR association rates differed among HLA loci, with DRB1 alleles showing the most associated TCRs and HLA-C alleles showing the fewest. According to a later analysis, parvovirus B19, influenza, CMV and Epstein-Barr virus appeared linked to several top co-occurrence clusters. The classifier was reported to diagnose cytomegalovirus status with high specificity and sensitivity in both the original and validation cohorts. Some IMGT-functional V segments, including TRBV6-2 and TRBV6-3, could not be told apart with the 87-base-pair reads, so those segments were excluded. The presence/absence analyses assumed that sequencing depth was roughly uniform across donors, and that assumption may not be true. When HLA alleles, especially DR and DQ, strongly co-occurred, TCR associations were difficult to assign to individual alleles. A later analysis found that HLA-associated TCR beta chains were more clonally expanded and had lower generation probabilities than equally common non-associated chains. A later analysis associated about 16,000 TCR beta sequences with specific HLA alleles at a false discovery rate of 0.05. According to the authors, the approach could potentially be generalized to other disease states and immunological phenotypes.

The chain is made from TRBV12-5 and TRBJ1-2, with TRBD1 identical over 7 junction bases. The origin of this receptor is a man younger than 45 in good health and CMV-seronegative. Sequenced: PBMCs. The nucleotide sequence reads as follows: TGTGCTAGTGGTTTGGGACAGGGAGGCGAGGTCGATGGCTACACCTTC. Its coded protein is CASGLGQGGEVDGYTF.